The rows below give T cell receptor beta chains drawn from one sample of a study of shared clonotypes between healthy human individuals. Measured with immunoSEQ multiplex PCR; TCRdb has only the in-frame clones, and not every one. Of approximately 2,200,000 clones detected, approximately 94% appear once; the ten largest clones hold about 1.5%. The sequencing input was naive CD8+ T cells from PBMCs. The receptors come from a man aged 18 to 29 in good health. Some clones in this sample may be carry-over from other donors' samples. CDR3s include the opening cysteine and the closing phenylalanine or tryptophan.

TRBJ1-2 | TRBV19 | CASSMNQGDIYGYTF
TRBJ2-7 | TRBV7-9 | CASSSEDRGSYEQYF
TRBJ1-5 | TRBV27 | CASSLGTLQPQHF
TRBJ2-1 | TRBV27 | CASGPRGDDEQFF
TRBJ2-2 | TRBV27 | CASSSRGLAGESGTGELFF
TRBJ2-5 | TRBV27 | CASSFAGVGETQYF
TRBJ2-3 | TRBV28 | CASSFSVGTSGRALDTQYF
TRBJ2-6 | TRBV7-8 | CASSYFLVSGANVLTF
TRBJ2-2 | TRBV7-8 | CASSHLLTGGELFF
TRBJ2-5 | TRBV6-5 | CASSYRGRKETQYF
TRBJ2-7 | TRBV6-6 | CASSYGNYEQYF
TRBJ2-1 | TRBV11-2 | CASSSGPGTGLNEQFF